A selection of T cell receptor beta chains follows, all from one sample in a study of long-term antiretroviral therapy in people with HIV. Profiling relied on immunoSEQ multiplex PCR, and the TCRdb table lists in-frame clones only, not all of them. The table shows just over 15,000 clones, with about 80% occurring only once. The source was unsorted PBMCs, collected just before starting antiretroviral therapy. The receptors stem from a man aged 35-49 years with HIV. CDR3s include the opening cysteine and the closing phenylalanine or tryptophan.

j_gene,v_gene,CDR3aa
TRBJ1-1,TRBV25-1,CASSDGENTEAFF
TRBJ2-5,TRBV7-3,CASSPQGGAAETQYF
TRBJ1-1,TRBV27,CASSFNRQLNTEAFF
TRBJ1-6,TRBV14,CASSQDREASSYNSPLHF
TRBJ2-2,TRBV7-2,CASSLRWTGPTNTGELFF
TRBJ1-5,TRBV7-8,CASSSRAGEGPQHF
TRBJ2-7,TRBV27,CASSPSGTGFHEQYF
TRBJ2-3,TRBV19,CASSIVFREMFTDTQYF
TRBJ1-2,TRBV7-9,CASSLDRGYGYTF
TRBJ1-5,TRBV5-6,CASSLEGNNQPQHF
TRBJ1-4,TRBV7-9,CASSETDYNEKLFF
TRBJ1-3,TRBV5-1,CASSLADPGASGNTIYF
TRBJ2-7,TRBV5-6,CASSLGAYEQYF
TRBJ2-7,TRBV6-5,CASSYRGQGPYEQYF
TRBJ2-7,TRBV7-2,CASSLASSYEQYF
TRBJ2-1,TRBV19,CASSTGQGGLSYNEQFF
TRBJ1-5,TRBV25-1,CASSTGDHQPQHF
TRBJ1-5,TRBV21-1,CASSNHGYSNQPQHF
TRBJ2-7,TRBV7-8,CASSLGGPYEQYF
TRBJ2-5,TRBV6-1,CASSEAHTGRETQYF
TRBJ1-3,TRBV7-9,CASSPGDRGITGNTIYF
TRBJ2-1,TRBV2,CASSGTAGRAPYNEQFF
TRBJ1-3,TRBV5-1,CASGEESGNTIYF
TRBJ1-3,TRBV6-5,CASSSLGTIYF
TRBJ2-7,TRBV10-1,CASSESMGGEQYF
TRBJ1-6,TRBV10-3,CAISSRVPNSPLHF
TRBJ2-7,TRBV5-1,CASSLAVSYEQYF
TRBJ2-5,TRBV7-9,CASSLGGLGVQETQYF
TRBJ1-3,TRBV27,CASSFGQGNTIYF
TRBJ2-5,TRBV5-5,CASSLEWGAETQYF
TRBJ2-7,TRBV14,CASSQGYSGPASYEQYF
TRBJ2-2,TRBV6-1,CASSEGLAGGTGELFF
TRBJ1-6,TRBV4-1,CASSRDPEGSYNSPLHF
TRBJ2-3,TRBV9,CASSVGAETSTDTQYF
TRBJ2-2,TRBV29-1,CSVGDRASGELFF
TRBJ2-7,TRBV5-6,CASSLGLAGSYEQYF
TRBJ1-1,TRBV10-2,CASSESTGAFF
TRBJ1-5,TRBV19,CASRQGQWNQPQHF
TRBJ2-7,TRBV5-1,CASSLATRGREQYF
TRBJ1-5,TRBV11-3,CASSLDSTEPQHF
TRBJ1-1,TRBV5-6,CASSPGTGFEAFF
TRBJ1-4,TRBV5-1,CASSLDRAKEKLFF
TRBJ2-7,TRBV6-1,CASSEDSEQYF
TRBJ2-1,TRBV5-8,CASSFLGTYNEQFF
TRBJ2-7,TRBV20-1,CSAKDSYEQYF
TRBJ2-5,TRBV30,CAWSLLAGGLEQETQYF
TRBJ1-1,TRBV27,CASSFEGVGNTEAFF
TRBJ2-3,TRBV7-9,CASTASRGTGGPQTDTQYF
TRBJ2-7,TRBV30,CALGQAHEQYF
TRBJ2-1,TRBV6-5,CASGTSGGFHEQFF
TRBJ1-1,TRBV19,CASSRITTGKSTEAFF
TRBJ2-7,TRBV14,CASSVTGTGDELSYEQYF
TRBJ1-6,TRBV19,CASSAGTKYNSPLHF